Given below is one T cell receptor beta chain in context. Its antigen is as yet unknown. These data are taken from a study of shared clonotypes between healthy human individuals. Study at large: Every donor yielded three CD4 naive, three CD4 memory, two CD8 naive and one CD8 memory plate.

Data came from immunoSEQ multiplex PCR; TCRdb stores just in-frame clones and leaves some out. The sample consists of some 1,400,000 clones, around 97% of them appearing once. V was clipped by 3 bases and J by 7 bases; unmatched bases: 15. In germline, CDR1 is SGHDN, CDR2 FVKESK. This CDR3 is 16 amino acids long. Study findings and constraints: Measured sharing among donors was expected to vary with sequencing depth. The sharing of 4.5% to 5% of naive CD4 clonotypes was seen across a few donors.

The V and J genes are TRBV14 and TRBJ2-7, with 7 bases that match TRBD1. The origin of this receptor is a young man in good health. The sample was naive CD4+ T cells sorted from blood. As for subset: CD45RA+ positively selected. The CDR3 sequence: CASSQVGTATLGEQYF. The CDR3 DNA reads TGTGCCAGCAGCCAGGTGGGGACAGCGACCCTTGGGGAGCAGTACTTC. The whole variable domain, remainder taken from reference TRBV14 and TRBJ2-7, is EAGVTQFPSHSVIEKGQTVTLRCDPISGHDNLYWYRRVMGKEIKFLLHFVKESKQDESGMPNNRFLAERTGGTYSTLKVQPAELEDSGVYFCASSQVGTATLGEQYFGPGTRLTVT.